Below are 20 T cell receptor beta chains sequenced from a single sample in a study of blood T cell repertoires in COVID-19. This table comes from immunoSEQ multiplex PCR, and its TCRdb copy is limited to in-frame clones, with some not included. The table shows about 360,000 clones, with 88% occurring only once. The sample consisted of PBMCs or T cells enriched from blood (not recorded which). The receptors come from a middle-aged woman with acute COVID-19.

The rearrangement uses TRBV3-1 (or the pseudogene TRBV3-2) and TRBJ2-1; 8 bases map to TRBD1. The V gene's germline CDR1 is LGHDT and CDR2 YNNKEL (reference sequence). V was clipped by 10 bases and J by 2 bases; unmatched bases: 10. CDR3 length: 15 residues. Here the CDR3 DNA reads TGTGCCACCGGTGACCAGGGGGCCACCTACAATGAGCAGTTCTTC. This codes for CATGDQGATYNEQFF.

The V call is TRBV10-1, the J call TRBJ2-3; D is unclear. The CDR3 length is 13 residues. Trimming took 8 bases from V and 2 from J, leaving 11 bases between them. CDR1 is WNHNN, CDR2 SYGVQD, per germline (reference sequence). In DNA form, the CDR3 reads TGCGCCAGCCGCGGATCAGCCACAGATACGCAGTATTTT. Translating gives CASRGSATDTQYF.

The rearrangement uses TRBV18 and TRBJ1-1, with TRBD1 matching over 7 bases. V shed 0 bases, J shed 2 bases, and the junction held 6 bases outside the gene matches. Germline CDR1 and CDR2: KGHSH and LQKENI. The CDR3 loop spans 16 amino acids. Here the CDR3 DNA reads TGTGCCAGCTCACCACCTGCGACAGGGTTCAACACTGAAGCTTTCTTT. Protein: CASSPPATGFNTEAFF.

The J gene is TRBJ1-2, the V gene TRBV10-2; D perhaps matches TRBD1 (5 bases). This CDR3 contains 17 residues. CDR1 is WSHSY and CDR2 is SAAADI in the germline V gene. Trimming took off 3 bases at V and 4 bases at J, with 21 bases between the two ends. The CDR3 coding sequence is TGCGCCAGCAGTGATCGCGGGGGGGATCCAAAATTCTATGGCTACACCTTC. As protein: CASSDRGGDPKFYGYTF.

The V call is TRBV2, the J call TRBJ1-6; maybe TRBD1 (6 bases). CDR3 length: 14 amino acids. V shed 4 bases and J shed 8 bases, with 12 bases lying between them. The germline V gene has CDR1 SNHLY and CDR2 FYNNEI. As DNA, the CDR3 is TGTGCCAGCAGTGTTGGGGGGGGGCATTCACCCCTCCACTTT. This gives the protein CASSVGGGHSPLHF.

The V and J genes are TRBV9 and TRBJ2-3; a possible D gene is TRBD1 (6 bases). Trimming took off 2 bases at V and 11 bases at J, with 9 bases between the two ends. CDR1 is SGDLS and CDR2 is YYNGEE in the germline V gene. The CDR3 has 11 residues. Here the CDR3 reads CASSVGQRQYF. Here the CDR3 DNA reads TGTGCCAGCAGCGTCGGACAGAGGCAGTATTTT.

The J gene is TRBJ2-2, the V gene TRBV27, with D possibly matching TRBD1 (6 bases). Germline lookup yields CDR1 MNHEY and CDR2 SMNVEV (reference sequence). Trimming shortened V by 1 base and J by 0 bases, and 12 bases separated the two germline ends. This CDR3 contains 17 residues. The CDR3 region has the DNA TGTGCCAGCAGTTTATACCCCGGGACATCGAACACCGGGGAGCTGTTTTTT. Amino acid sequence: CASSLYPGTSNTGELFF.

The chain couples TRBV12-3 or TRBV12-4 to TRBJ2-1; 7 bases map to TRBD1. Germline trimming cut 6 bases from V and 8 bases from J; bases unmatched to any gene: 1. There are 11 residues in the CDR3. The CDR3 here is CASSQGDEQFF. The CDR3 coding sequence is TGTGCCAGCAGCCAGGGGGATGAGCAGTTCTTC.

The chain couples TRBV5-1 to TRBJ2-7, with D possibly matching TRBD2 (5 bases). Trimming removed 4 bases at V and 1 base at J, with 12 bases between. CDR3 size: 14 residues. CDR1 SGHRS and CDR2 YFSETQ come from the germline V gene. This chain's CDR3 is CASSGRTPSYEQYF. The CDR3 coding sequence is TGCGCCAGCAGCGGAAGGACTCCTTCCTACGAGCAGTACTTC.

The rearrangement joins TRBV25-1 to TRBJ1-6, with 9 positions matching TRBD1. Unmatched junction bases numbered 4, after V lost 4 bases and J lost 6 bases. Germline lookup yields CDR1 MGHDK and CDR2 SYGVNS. This CDR3 is 15 amino acids long. The CDR3 nucleotides read TGTGCCAGCAGTGCTGGGACAGGGAGTAATTCACCCCTCCACTTT. Its protein product is CASSAGTGSNSPLHF.

The table lists this clone with a count of one. The V and J genes are TRBV5-1 and TRBJ2-6; 7 positions agree with TRBD1. V lost 4 bases, J lost 1 base, and 8 bases stayed unmatched. The CDR3 runs 17 residues. Looked up from germline, CDR1 is SGHRS and CDR2 is YFSETQ. The CDR3 reads CASSPRTGSSGANVLTF. The CDR3 DNA sequence: TGCGCCAGCAGCCCCCGGACAGGCTCTTCTGGGGCCAACGTCCTGACTTTC. The full variable domain, in which reference TRBV5-1 and TRBJ2-6 provide the parts outside the CDR3, is KAGVTQTPRYLIKTRGQQVTLSCSPISGHRSVSWYQQTPGQGLQFLFEYFSETQRNKGNFPGRFSGRQFSNSRSEMNVSTLELGDSALYLCASSPRTGSSGANVLTFGAGSRLTVL.

The chain uses TRBV7-9 and TRBJ2-5; 8 nucleotides match TRBD2. The CDR3 runs to 15 residues. Germline loops: CDR1 SEHNR, CDR2 FQNEAQ (reference sequence). Trimming took 0 bases from V and 3 from J; bases not matched to a gene: 3. CDR3 sequence: CASSLAPTSEETQYF. The CDR3 DNA reads as TGTGCCAGCAGCTTAGCCCCGACTAGCGAAGAGACCCAGTACTTC.

The chain combines TRBV5-1 with TRBJ1-6; D remains ambiguous. CDR3 length: 15 amino acids. Germline CDR1 SGHRS, CDR2 YFSETQ. V dropped 1 base and J dropped 5 bases, with 10 bases sitting between them. The CDR3 sequence: CASSLLQTDNSPLHF. The CDR3 region has the DNA TGCGCCAGCAGCTTGTTGCAAACAGATAATTCACCCCTCCACTTT.

The CDR3 loop is CASSVDWALKEKLFF. CDR3 nucleotide sequence: TGTGCCAGCAGCGTAGACTGGGCTTTGAAAGAAAAACTGTTTTTT. The rearrangement uses TRBV9 and TRBJ1-4; no definite D call. Germline CDR1 SGDLS, CDR2 YYNGEE. The CDR3 runs 15 residues. The V gene lost 0 bases and the J gene lost 8 bases, with 14 bases spanning the gap. The full variable domain, completed using reference TRBV9 and TRBJ1-4, is DSGVTQTPKHLITATGQRVTLRCSPRSGDLSVYWYQQSLDQGLQFLIQYYNGEERAKGNILERFSAQQFPDLHSELNLSSLELGDSALYFCASSVDWALKEKLFFGSGTQLSVL.

CDR3 loop: CSASRFGEPNTEAFF. The CDR3 DNA sequence: TGCAGTGCTAGTAGGTTCGGGGAGCCGAACACTGAAGCTTTCTTT. V gene TRBV20-1 combines with J gene TRBJ1-1; unclear D gene. Germline CDR1 and CDR2: DFQATT and SNEGSKA (reference sequence). CDR3 size: 15 residues. Trimming cost V 3 bases and J 1 base, with 15 bases left between them.

The J gene is TRBJ2-7, the V gene TRBV5-4; D is unclear. Trimming shortened V by 0 bases and J by 3 bases, and 7 bases separated the two germline ends. CDR1 and CDR2 (germline): SGHNT, YYREEE (reference sequence). This CDR3 has 13 amino acids. The CDR3 nucleotides read TGTGCCAGCAGCTTGGAACCAGTCTACGAGCAGTACTTC. This encodes CASSLEPVYEQYF.

A few counts support this clone. The chain couples TRBV7-9 to TRBJ2-5; 7 bases line up with TRBD1. Per germline, CDR1 SEHNR and CDR2 FQNEAQ (reference sequence). This CDR3 is built from 15 residues. J was trimmed by 4 bases and V by 5 bases; bases with no gene match: 10. For the CDR3, the DNA is TGTGCCAGCAGCGACAGTACAGGGGTAGGAGAGACCCAGTACTTC. It is translated as CASSDSTGVGETQYF. Combining the CDR3 with reference TRBV7-9 and TRBJ2-5 gives the whole variable domain DTGVSQNPRHKITKRGQNVTFRCDPISEHNRLYWYRQTLGQGPEFLTYFQNEAQLEKSRLLSDRFSAERPKGSFSTLEIQRTEQGDSAMYLCASSDSTGVGETQYFGPGTRLLVL.

V and J are TRBV7-9 and TRBJ2-3, with no clear D. CDR3 length: 13 amino acids. Germline V gene sequence: CDR1 SEHNR, CDR2 FQNEAQ (reference sequence). Trimming cost V 7 bases and J 5 bases, with 13 bases left between them. The CDR3 DNA reads TGTGCCAGCACCTCAGGATTTGGAGATACGCAGTATTTT. Protein sequence: CASTSGFGDTQYF.

The V call is TRBV11-3, the J call TRBJ2-1, with a weak D call TRBD2 (6 bases). Germline loops: CDR1 SGHNT, CDR2 YENEEA. The CDR3 has 15 amino acids. The V end lost 4 bases, the J end lost 4 bases, and 14 bases lay between the germline ends. The CDR3 DNA follows: TGTGCCAGCAGCTCTCCCGGAGGGTCTTACAATGAGCAGTTCTTC. This translates into CASSSPGGSYNEQFF.

A few counts support this clone. The V gene is TRBV6-5, the J gene TRBJ2-1; no clear D. Germline CDR1 MNHEY, CDR2 SVGAGI. The V and J ends lost 5 bases and 3 bases respectively, with 14 bases between them. This CDR3 has 15 residues. The CDR3 DNA reads TGTGCCAGCAGTCGCATGATGTCCAGCTACAATGAGCAGTTCTTC. This encodes CASSRMMSSYNEQFF.